This record looks at one TCR beta chain sequence and its context. Assay: immunoSEQ multiplex PCR; the TCRdb copy retains only in-frame clones and omits some. The profile shows 2 million to 3 million clones, around nine tenths of them singletons. This sample was taken from a study of shared clonotypes between healthy human individuals. The CDR3 runs 16 residues. Per germline, CDR1 SGHDN and CDR2 FVKESK. Trimming left V 4 bases short and J 4 bases short, with 20 bases between. J is TRBJ2-7 and V is TRBV14; D is unresolved. What was sequenced was naive CD4+ T cells sorted from blood. The subset was: CD45RA+ positively selected. The receptor was derived from a man younger than 30 in good health. The CDR3 protein is CASSLKGGNEWYEQYF. The DNA of the CDR3 is TGTGCCAGCAGCCTGAAAGGCGGCAACGAGTGGTACGAGCAGTACTTC.